A selection of T cell receptor beta chains follows, all from one sample in a study of regulatory T cells in long-lasting Graves disease. TCRdb independently ran MiXCR on the multiplex PCR reads; one entry per CDR3 protein. The sample lists roughly 450,000 distinct CDR3 sequences, less than 25% occurring once. The source was peripheral blood mononuclear cells (PBMCs), collected when the disease was refractory, from a patient treated with antithyroid drugs. These receptors all come from a female donor with Graves disease. CDR3s include the opening cysteine and the closing phenylalanine or tryptophan. The D gene is left open where the match is weak. A clone size is listed for some rows: how often the clone was seen (once, few, many), or a class if it is expanded.

v_call,d_call,clone_size,j_call,cdr3_nt,cdr3_aa
TRBV28,TRBD2,many,TRBJ2-7,TGTGCCAGCTACGGGGGGAGACAACCCTACGAGCAGTACTTC,CASYGGRQPYEQYF
TRBV12-3/TRBV12-4,TRBD2,few,TRBJ2-1,TGTGCCAGCAGTAGGGAGGGCTCCTACAATGAGCAGTTCTTC,CASSREGSYNEQFF
TRBV27,TRBD1,many,TRBJ2-7,TGTGCCACCCGGGACAGGGCATCCTACGAGCAGTACTTC,CATRDRASYEQYF
TRBV28,-,-,TRBJ2-6,TGTGCCAGCAGACCGAGCCTGGGCTCAGGGGCCAACGTCCTGACTTTC,CASRPSLGSGANVLTF
TRBV2,TRBD1,many,TRBJ1-5,TGTGCCAGCAGTGAACGAGGGACAGGGATTTATAGCAATCAGCCCCAGCATTTT,CASSERGTGIYSNQPQHF
TRBV7-8,-,-,TRBJ2-3,TGTGCCAGCAGCTCCCACCGACGGGGGCGGATGCATCGGGATACGCAGTATTTT,CASSSHRRGRMHRDTQYF
TRBV20-1,-,-,TRBJ1-1,TGCGGTGCTAGTACCTCTTGGGCGGGGGGCCCTGAAGCTTTCTTT,CGASTSWAGGPEAFF
TRBV5-1,-,-,TRBJ2-7,TGCGCCAGCAGCCCCTCGGGGAACTCCTACGAGCAGTACTTC,CASSPSGNSYEQYF
TRBV28,TRBD2,many,TRBJ2-7,TGTGCCGCTTTGACTAGCGGGAGGCAAGGCGAGCAGTACTTC,CAALTSGRQGEQYF
TRBV6-4,TRBD1,once,TRBJ1-2,TGTGCCAGCAGTGACTCTGCCCGGAGACAGGGCACCTATGGCTACACCTTC,CASSDSARRQGTYGYTF
TRBV28,-,many,TRBJ1-1,TGTGCCAGCAGTTTGGGGCATGGGGACACTGAAGCTTTCTTT,CASSLGHGDTEAFF
TRBV20-1,TRBD2,medium-sized,TRBJ2-5,TGCAGTGCCCTTAGCGGGAGCCCTGAGACCCAGTACTTC,CSALSGSPETQYF
TRBV9,TRBD2,-,TRBJ2-2,TGTGCCAGCAGCCCCCTGATAGCGGGCACCGGGGAGCTGTTTTTT,CASSPLIAGTGELFF